The subject of this entry is one T cell receptor beta chain. Its antigen is currently not known. Germline is not matched at one junction end, which may reflect a read error. The CDR3 contains 15 residues, cysteine and phenylalanine counted. The sequence is cut down to CDR3 DNA, 45 bases in frame from base 1. Taken from the germline V gene, the CDR1 and CDR2 loops are LGHNA and YNFKEQ. These data originate in a study of blood T cells in healthy people across ages (dated by TCRdb to between 2015 and 2017). Looking at the study overall: In model experiments, template switching captured about one uniquely barcoded TCR beta cDNA molecule for every two T cells. The study measured age-related changes in TCR beta repertoire diversity using deep sequencing normalized with unique cDNA molecular identifiers. Four age groups were formed from the donors: young (average roughly 16 years), middle-aged (approximately 42), aged (under 70) and long-lived (around 80). To avoid experimental bias, donors of different ages were distributed randomly across sequencing lanes. For two donors (one aged 18 to 30 and one aged 80 or older), the study analyzed two additional independent replicas of 1 million unique cDNA reads from the same blood draw.

Systemically healthy Caucasian individuals from Russia, roughly 40 in total and aged 6 to 90 years, were included as donors. Each donor gave about 9.8 milliliters of peripheral blood, drawn into EDTA-treated Vacutainer tubes. Ficoll-Paque density-gradient centrifugation was used to isolate PBMCs, with at least 6 million per sample. Total RNA, at least 6 micrograms per sample, was extracted from PBMCs with Trizol reagent. Naive CD45RAhigh/CD27high T cell percentages were measured by flow cytometry on a PBMC aliquot from every donor. The library was prepared using 5' RACE. A second PCR of roughly 6 to 11 cycles was run with a J-beta primer mix and a sample-barcoded 5' primer. A unique molecular identifier was introduced onto each TCR beta cDNA molecule by a template-switch 5' adaptor carrying 12 random nucleotides. Each sample yielded at least 3 million CDR3-containing paired-end reads. All of the RNA was converted into first-strand cDNA using the Mint cDNA synthesis kit, with a TRBC-specific oligonucleotide serving as the primer. Following uracil-DNA glycosylase treatment, a first 18-cycle PCR with universal primers M1SS and BC2_uni_R was performed on all cDNA. The authors processed their data as follows. Normalization of each sample was performed by random selection of 1 million high-quality reads, each carrying a distinct molecular identifier. Instead of being binned into consensus sequences, reads with shared molecular identifiers were discarded. MiTCR, set to a Q25 quality threshold and the strictest error-elimination algorithm, was used for CDR3 identification, clonotype clustering and error correction. A nonparametric unseen species model with Euler transformation was used to estimate a lower bound on total TCR beta diversity. TCRdb reprocessing: public reads trimmed at Q25 with fastp, clones called with MiXCR, in-frame beta chains kept. Every entry covers one CDR3 protein and lists the most common genes and DNA from its rows. The V and J calls follow TCRdb's processing rather than the paper's. A total of roughly 1.9 million distinct CDR3 sequences appear in this sample, about two fifths of them only once. In total, the top ten clones hold roughly 24% of the sample.

Study-level results and caveats: Because profiling used bulk unsorted PBMCs, naive and antigen-experienced compartments could not be compared conclusively. Total diversity estimates from one million sequenced T cells were considered lower bounds and underestimates. Compared with the aged group, the long-lived group had more naive CD4+ T cells, fewer expanded clones and increased TCR diversity, a pattern suggesting age selection. As age increased, observed TCR beta diversity per million T cells dropped in a roughly linear way, and a significant reduction was already evident by age 40. Because donor CMV infection status was unknown, age-related changes in expanded clonotypes were potentially confounded. The percentage of naive T cells measured by flow cytometry correlated strongly with observed TCR beta diversity.

The chain is encoded by TRBV4-2 joined to TRBJ1-4, with 7 bases aligning to TRBD1. Sequencing was carried out using blood. This receptor was taken from a human donor in good health. This receptor has the CDR3 CAGSQEQGTGEKLFF. The bases read TGTGCCGGCAGCCAAGAACAGGGGACGGGTGAAAAACTGTTTTTT.